The subject of this entry is one T cell receptor beta chain. The antigen remains undetermined. One junction end disagrees with the germline gene, perhaps due to a read error. These data come from a study of spatial heterogeneity in lung cancer. Turning to the study itself: Sequenced follow-up PBMC samples came a median of about two years after resection, where available. Study-wide findings and caveats: Detection of ubiquitous tumor TCRs in blood was higher at resection than follow-up.

Each molecule of TCR cDNA was tagged with one unique molecular identifier. TCRdb recomputed calls from the 5' RACE reads with MiXCR, one row per CDR3 protein. The data contain 100,000 to 120,000 distinct CDR3 sequences, under 14% of them singletons. Sample time point: blood at routine non-recurrence follow-up after resection. Material for sequencing was whole RNA from tumor, nontumor lung or frozen PBMC, left unsorted. Germline assignment: CDR1 MDHEN and CDR2 SYDVKM. This CDR3 has 12 residues. The clonotype was recovered from a female donor with early-stage non-small cell lung cancer. The input for sequencing was PBMCs, taken at follow-up. The chain joins TRBV28 to TRBJ1-1, with 8 bases identical to TRBD1. The CDR3 is CASEDRARILGF. In DNA, the CDR3 is TGTGCCAGCGAGGACAGGGCGAGAATTTTGGGATTT.